Reported below is one T cell receptor beta chain. Its antigen remains unidentified. The data were obtained in a study of T cells in Graves' hyperthyroidism and ophthalmopathy. Overall study findings and caveats: Ophthalmopathy cases were set apart from stable hyperthyroidism by a 13 V-J model.

The V and J ends lost 3 bases and 7 bases, in that order; junction bases with no gene match: 8. Germline assignment: CDR1 SGDLS and CDR2 YYNGEE. The CDR3 loop spans 15 amino acids. It was RNA transcripts that yielded the amplified TCR beta CDR3 regions. RT-PCR in the first round (using the HTBI primer set) targeted the TCR CDR3. TCRdb re-called the multiplex PCR reads through MiXCR, storing one row per CDR3 protein. The sample has about 640,000 distinct CDR3 sequences, less than 45% seen once. This receptor was obtained from an adult man with Graves' disease, either hyperthyroidism or ophthalmopathy (not recorded which). The gene calls are TRBV9 and TRBJ1-4; 8 bases agree with TRBD1. Sequenced material: peripheral blood or thyroid tissue (not recorded which). CDR3 amino acids: CASSGGTGGSEKLFF. For the CDR3, the DNA is TGTGCCAGCAGCGGGGGGACAGGCGGAAGTGAAAAACTGTTTTTT.